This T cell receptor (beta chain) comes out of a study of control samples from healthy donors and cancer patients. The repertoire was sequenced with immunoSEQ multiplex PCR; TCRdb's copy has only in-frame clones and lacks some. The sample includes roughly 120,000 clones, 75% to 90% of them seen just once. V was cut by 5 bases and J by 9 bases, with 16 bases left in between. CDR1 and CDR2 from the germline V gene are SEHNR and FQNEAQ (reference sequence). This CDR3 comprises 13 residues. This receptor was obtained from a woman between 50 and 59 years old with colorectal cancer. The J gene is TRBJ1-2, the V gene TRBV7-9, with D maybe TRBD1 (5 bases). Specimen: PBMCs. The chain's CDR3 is CASSGWTEGSYTF. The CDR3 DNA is TGTGCCAGCAGCGGATGGACGGAGGGGAGCTACACCTTC. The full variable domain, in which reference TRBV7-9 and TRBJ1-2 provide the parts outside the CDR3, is DTGVSQNPRHKITKRGQNVTFRCDPISEHNRLYWYRQTLGQGPEFLTYFQNEAQLEKSRLLSDRFSAERPKGSFSTLEIQRTEQGDSAMYLCASSGWTEGSYTFGSGTRLTVV.